This entry is about one T cell receptor beta chain. These data belong to a study of blood T cell repertoires in COVID-19. Germline assignment: CDR1 KGHDR and CDR2 SFDVKD. The CDR3 loop spans 15 amino acids. J was trimmed by 10 bases and V by 6 bases; bases with no gene match: 13. Produced via immunoSEQ multiplex PCR; TCRdb's table is partial and in-frame only. In the table there are 490,000 or so clones, roughly nine tenths of which are singletons. The V gene is TRBV24-1, the J gene TRBJ2-1; TRBD1 aligns across 8 bases. This clonotype was obtained from a woman aged 55-70 years who had recovered from COVID-19. Material for sequencing was PBMCs or T cells enriched from blood (not recorded which). CDR3 sequence reads: CATSPSGTGLTEQFF. CDR3 nucleotide sequence: TGTGCCACCAGTCCATCCGGGACAGGCCTTACCGAGCAGTTCTTC.